Each of the 25 T cell receptor beta chains below was sequenced from the same sample in a study of T cells in Graves' hyperthyroidism and ophthalmopathy. TCR beta CDR3 regions were amplified from RNA transcripts. The HTBI primer set served for first-round RT-PCR of the TCR CDR3. TCRdb re-called the multiplex PCR reads with MiXCR, one entry per CDR3 protein. This sample has nearly 750,000 distinct CDR3 sequences, with about a third found just once. The source material was blood. These TCRs come from a middle-aged woman with Graves' hyperthyroidism.

This chain uses TRBV7-2 with TRBJ2-2; 8 nucleotides line up with TRBD1. The CDR3 spans 16 residues. CDR1 is SGHTA and CDR2 is FQGNSA in the germline V gene. J lost 3 bases, V lost 6 bases, and 9 bases had no gene match. The CDR3 here is CASRPTGTGYTGELFF. The CDR3 DNA sequence: TGTGCCAGCAGACCTACCGGGACAGGCTACACCGGGGAGCTGTTTTTT.

This clonotype has more than one count but fewer than ten. This rearrangement joins TRBV5-8 to TRBJ1-2; D is undetermined. This CDR3 has 14 amino acids. V lost 3 bases to trimming and J lost 6 bases, with 15 bases between them. CDR1 SGHTS and CDR2 YDEGEE come from the germline V gene. The CDR3 coding sequence is TGTGCCAGCAGCTCCCTTCTTCGAAGGGATGGCTACACCTTC. This translates into CASSSLLRRDGYTF.

This clonotype appeared a single time. A read error is likely, as this CDR3 ends without the conserved phenylalanine or tryptophan. The DNA is left out, because the CDR3 cannot be placed on it with certainty; the CDR3 is given as TCRdb lists it. This rearrangement joins TRBV7-3 to TRBJ1-3; no check of the table's D call, TRBD1, against the DNA was made. Germline CDR1 reads SGHTA; CDR2 reads FQGTGA. The CDR3 has 10 amino acids, counting both end residues. This CDR3 is CASSSGTGDT.

V usage is TRBV11-2 and J usage is TRBJ2-2; TRBD2 might be the D (6 bases). Germline V gives CDR1 SGHAT, CDR2 FQNNGV. Trimming removed 0 bases from V and 4 bases from J, with 12 bases in between. This CDR3 contains 16 residues. The CDR3 loop is CASSLDWREFTGELFF. In nucleotides, the CDR3 is TGTGCCAGCAGCTTAGACTGGCGGGAATTCACCGGGGAGCTGTTTTTT. Filled out from reference TRBV11-2 and TRBJ2-2, the complete variable domain reads EAGVAQSPRYKIIEKRQSVAFWCNPISGHATLYWYQQILGQGPKLLIQFQNNGVVDDSQLPKDRFSAERLKGVDSTLKIQPAKLEDSAVYLCASSLDWREFTGELFFGEGSRLTVL.

The rearrangement uses TRBV24-1 and TRBJ2-7; TRBD1 aligns across 9 bases. Trimming took 5 bases from V and 3 from J; bases not matched to a gene: 4. The CDR3 runs to 14 residues. Germline values: CDR1 KGHDR, CDR2 SFDVKD. CDR3 region: CATSAAGQGYEQYF. CDR3 bases: TGTGCCACCAGTGCCGCGGGACAGGGCTACGAGCAGTACTTC.

This clonotype was seen repeatedly, ten times or more. V gene TRBV20-1 combines with J gene TRBJ1-2; D is ambiguous. The CDR3 contains 11 residues. V lost 6 bases, J lost 5 bases, and 10 bases lay in between. CDR1 is DFQATT, CDR2 SNEGSKA, per germline (reference sequence). The CDR3 sequence is CSAQTLYGYTF. DNA for the CDR3: TGCAGTGCCCAGACACTTTATGGCTACACCTTC.

This clonotype was detected a few times. The chain carries TRBV20-1 and TRBJ1-3, with a tentative D call TRBD1 (6 bases). The germline CDR1 and CDR2 sequences are DFQATT and SNEGSKA (reference sequence). This CDR3 is built from 17 residues. The V end was cut by 2 bases, the J end by 0 bases, with 17 bases between. The CDR3 loop is CSARPRGAPFSGNTIYF. The CDR3 DNA sequence: TGCAGTGCTAGACCCCGGGGGGCGCCTTTCTCTGGAAACACCATATATTTT.

This clonotype has at least ten counts. V and J are TRBV11-3 and TRBJ2-5, with unresolved D. Germline CDR1 and CDR2: SGHNT and YENEEA. The length of the CDR3 is 14 residues. V was shortened by 5 bases and J by 5 bases, with 15 bases between the two germline ends. CDR3 DNA sequence: TGTGCCAGCAGCCCACGACTGGGGATGGAGACCCAGTACTTC. As protein: CASSPRLGMETQYF.

The chain employs TRBV24-1 and TRBJ2-7; D is ambiguous. The CDR3 has 15 amino acids. CDR1 KGHDR and CDR2 SFDVKD come from the germline V gene. Between the trimmed V and J ends, which lost 11 bases and 2 bases, there was a span of 21 bases. The chain's CDR3 is CASRHQPNSPYEQYF. As DNA, the CDR3 is TGTGCCAGCAGACACCAGCCGAACTCGCCCTACGAGCAGTACTTC.

Only a few counts were recorded for this clonotype. V and J are TRBV20-1 and TRBJ1-2; 10 bases fit TRBD1. The CDR3 spans 14 residues. The trim removed 1 base at V and 4 bases at J, leaving 3 bases unmatched. Germline values: CDR1 DFQATT, CDR2 SNEGSKA (reference sequence). The CDR3 reads CSARVGTGAYGYTF. DNA of the CDR3: TGCAGTGCTAGAGTCGGGACAGGGGCCTATGGCTACACCTTC.

The sample holds a few counts of this clonotype. This rearrangement joins TRBV6-5 to TRBJ1-4, with TRBD1 as a possible D gene (6 bases). The length of the CDR3 is 15 residues. Germline V gives CDR1 MNHEY, CDR2 SVGAGI. V was clipped by 6 bases and J by 4 bases, with 15 bases between them. The CDR3: CASRDSGQRNEKLFF. The CDR3 nucleotides read TGTGCCAGCAGGGACTCGGGACAACGTAATGAAAAACTGTTTTTT.

This clonotype was observed many times. The gene calls are TRBV5-1 and TRBJ1-4, with 7 bases fitting TRBD1. With V trimmed by 4 bases and J by 8 bases, 11 bases remained unmatched. The CDR3 extends over 15 amino acids. Looked up from germline, CDR1 is SGHRS and CDR2 is YFSETQ. The DNA for the CDR3 is TGCGCCAGCAGCCGATCCACAGGGGATCGAGAAAAACTGTTTTTT. Its translation: CASSRSTGDREKLFF.

This clonotype was detected many times. The chain has TRBV25-1 and TRBJ2-5; 7 bases fit TRBD2. Trimming at V came to 4 bases and at J to 0 bases, leaving 2 bases not matched to a gene. The CDR3 spans 14 residues. Germline V gene data show CDR1 as MGHDK and CDR2 as SYGVNS. This CDR3 reads CASSALADQETQYF. The CDR3 DNA follows: TGTGCCAGCAGTGCTCTAGCGGACCAAGAGACCCAGTACTTC.

This chain's CDR3 is CATTGPDGYTF. The CDR3 coding sequence is TGTGCTACTACAGGGCCTGATGGCTACACCTTC. This sequence joins TRBV25-1 and TRBJ1-2; a weak D match, TRBD1 (6 bases). The CDR3 has 11 residues. Germline CDR1 and CDR2: MGHDK and SYGVNS.

Of note for this clonotype: At one of its ends the junction is not consistent with the germline gene, which may arise from a read error. The chain has TRBV5-4 and TRBJ1-1, with D perhaps matching TRBD1 (6 bases). This CDR3 comprises 15 residues. Germline values: CDR1 SGHNT, CDR2 YYREEE (reference sequence). CDR3 amino acids: CASSQVRRGPTEAFF. As DNA, the CDR3 is TGCGCCAGCAGCCAAGTGCGACGGGGGCCCACTGAAGCTTTCTTT.

This clonotype has just one count. V and J are TRBV20-1 and TRBJ2-1; TRBD2 is a possible D gene (5 bases). Trimming left V 3 bases short and J 9 bases short, with 15 bases between. The germline gives CDR1 DFQATT, CDR2 SNEGSKA (reference sequence). CDR3 size: 13 residues. CDR3 sequence reads: CSASTTSSGEQFF. In nucleotides, the CDR3 is TGCAGTGCTAGTACTACTAGTTCTGGTGAGCAGTTCTTC.

The chain carries TRBV7-9 and TRBJ1-1, with no clear D. This CDR3 is 13 amino acids long. Trimming took off 4 bases at V and 8 bases at J, with 14 bases between the two ends. The germline V gene has CDR1 SEHNR and CDR2 FQNEAQ (reference sequence). The CDR3 loop is CASSSPRAEEAFF. CDR3 sequence (DNA): TGTGCCAGCAGCTCACCACGGGCCGAGGAAGCTTTCTTT. The full variable domain, rest sourced from reference TRBV7-9 and TRBJ1-1, is DTGVSQNPRHKITKRGQNVTFRCDPISEHNRLYWYRQTLGQGPEFLTYFQNEAQLEKSRLLSDRFSAERPKGSFSTLEIQRTEQGDSAMYLCASSSPRAEEAFFGQGTRLTVV.

This clonotype was seen at least ten times. The rearrangement joins TRBV20-1 to TRBJ1-2, with TRBD1 identical over 7 bases. The CDR3 spans 14 residues. Germline V gene data show CDR1 as DFQATT and CDR2 as SNEGSKA (reference sequence). The trim removed 1 base at V and 5 bases at J, leaving 7 bases unmatched. This CDR3 is CSARGTDREYGYTF. The CDR3 coding sequence is TGCAGTGCTAGAGGTACAGACAGGGAGTATGGCTACACCTTC.

This clonotype was counted between two and nine times. This chain joins TRBV12-3 or TRBV12-4 and TRBJ2-5; no firm D call. V was clipped by 4 bases and J by 7 bases, with 10 bases between them. The length of the CDR3 is 12 residues. The CDR3 coding sequence is TGTGCCAGCAGTTCGGATGTAGGGACCCAGTACTTC. Residues: CASSSDVGTQYF.

At least ten counts were recorded for this clonotype. The chain joins TRBV20-1 to TRBJ2-2; 7 bases are shared with TRBD1. The CDR3 consists of 13 residues. Trimming cost V 5 bases and J 6 bases; bases outside gene matches: 6. CDR1 and CDR2 (germline): DFQATT, SNEGSKA (reference sequence). CDR3 bases: TGCAGTGCTCCGACAGGGCTAGCCGGGGAGCTGTTTTTT. This codes for CSAPTGLAGELFF.

The rearrangement uses TRBV10-3 and TRBJ1-6; possible D gene TRBD1, 6 bases. The germline gives CDR1 ENHRY, CDR2 SYGVKD. The CDR3 length is 14 residues. With 5 bases removed from V and 7 bases from J, the gap between germline ends came to 12 bases. CDR3 residues: CAISYTGWNSPLHF. Here the CDR3 DNA reads TGTGCCATCAGTTATACAGGGTGGAATTCACCCCTCCACTTT.

This chain connects TRBV10-3 to TRBJ2-7, with 16 bases identical to TRBD2. Germline trimming cut 6 bases from V and 2 bases from J; bases unmatched to any gene: 10. Per the germline V gene, CDR1 is ENHRY and CDR2 is SYGVKD. There are 18 residues in the CDR3. CDR3 DNA sequence: TGTGCCATCAGGACTACCGGGACTAGCGGGGGGGACACCTACGAGCAGTACTTC. Its protein product is CAIRTTGTSGGDTYEQYF.

The chain is built from TRBV6-5 and TRBJ1-6, with no clear D. CDR3 length equals 16 residues. The V end lost 0 bases, the J end lost 9 bases, and 15 bases lay between the germline ends. Germline V gives CDR1 MNHEY, CDR2 SVGAGI. The CDR3 region has the DNA TGTGCCAGCAGTTACTCTACGGGAGACTCAGGTTCACCCCTCCACTTT. It encodes CASSYSTGDSGSPLHF.

In the case of this clonotype: Because the CDR3 is missing its conserved closing phenylalanine or tryptophan, this is likely a read error. V usage is TRBV13 and J usage is TRBJ2-7; a possible D gene is TRBD1 (5 bases). The CDR3 is 15 residues long. Trimming removed 0 bases from V and 2 bases from J, with 11 bases in between. CDR1 is PRHDT, CDR2 FYEKMQ, per germline (reference sequence). In DNA form, the CDR3 reads TGTGCCAGCAGCTTAGGGCTAGGGGTTACCTACGAGCAGTACTCC. It is translated as CASSLGLGVTYEQYS.

This clonotype came up a few times. The chain combines TRBV7-9 with TRBJ1-1; D may be TRBD1 (6 bases). Germline-derived CDR1 and CDR2 are SEHNR and FQNEAQ (reference sequence). This CDR3 has 15 amino acids. V shed 7 bases and J shed 4 bases, with 19 bases lying between them. CDR3 DNA sequence: TGTGCCAGCATCATACTACACAGGGATCGCACTGAAGCTTTCTTT. Amino acid sequence: CASIILHRDRTEAFF.